These 30 T cell receptor beta chains were all obtained from the same sample, sequenced in a study of identical twins. TCRdb called the 5' RACE reads again in MiXCR, with one record for every CDR3 protein. The profile covers around 470,000 distinct CDR3 sequences, with 12% to 15% appearing a single time and roughly 0.56% taken by the ten largest. These data also formed part of another study, on yellow fever vaccine responses in identical twins.

The sample comprised CD4+ T cells sorted from blood. These receptors were collected from a woman aged 18-29 years in good health.

This clonotype turned up a few times. The rearrangement uses TRBV7-8 and TRBJ2-3; either TRBD1 or TRBD2 may supply D (5 bases each). Germline values: CDR1 SGHVS, CDR2 FQNEAQ. The V and J ends lost 3 bases and 1 base respectively, with 8 bases between them. CDR3 length: 14 amino acids. The CDR3 DNA follows: TGTGCCAGCAGCTTGGGGGTGGGCACAGATACGCAGTATTTT. This codes for CASSLGVGTDTQYF.

Only a few counts were recorded for this clonotype. The chain couples TRBV7-6 to TRBJ1-6; D not certain. The length of the CDR3 is 16 residues. Germline values: CDR1 SGHVS, CDR2 FNYEAQ. The V end was cut by 2 bases, the J end by 9 bases, with 17 bases between. The DNA of the CDR3 is TGTGCCAGCAGCTTATTTCGGGAGAGTTTTGGTTCACCCCTCCACTTT. Translating gives CASSLFRESFGSPLHF.

This clonotype has only a few counts. The V and J genes are TRBV4-3 and TRBJ2-3; D ambiguous. Germline V gives CDR1 LGHNA, CDR2 YSLEER. V gave up 6 bases and J gave up 4 bases, with 14 bases separating them. The CDR3 contains 14 residues. The CDR3 sequence is CASSRERFSDTQYF. CDR3 nucleotides: TGCGCCAGCAGTCGCGAGCGTTTTTCAGATACGCAGTATTTT.

The J gene is TRBJ2-5, the V gene TRBV5-1, with D possibly called TRBD1 or TRBD2 (5 bases each). The CDR3 consists of 14 residues. Germline V gives CDR1 SGHRS, CDR2 YFSETQ. Trimming pared 4 bases from V and 5 bases from J, leaving 15 bases between. CDR3: CASSLGVGAETQYF. The CDR3 DNA follows: TGCGCCAGCAGCCTGGGGGTAGGCGCCGAGACCCAGTACTTC.

This clonotype was found a few times. The V and J genes are TRBV5-1 and TRBJ2-1; weak D call: TRBD1 (5 bases). Germline V gene lookup returns CDR1 SGHRS and CDR2 YFSETQ. The CDR3 loop spans 18 amino acids. V was shortened by 0 bases and J by 6 bases, with 22 bases between the two germline ends. The CDR3 is CASSLGGRAVQRFNEQFF. CDR3 DNA: TGCGCCAGCAGCTTGGGGGGCAGGGCGGTTCAACGGTTCAATGAGCAGTTCTTC.

This clonotype was observed a handful of times. V is TRBV27 and J is TRBJ2-7; D perhaps matches TRBD2 (7 bases). Deletions cut 1 base from V and 2 bases from J, with 12 bases between. The germline V gene encodes CDR1 MNHEY and CDR2 SMNVEV (reference sequence). The CDR3 sequence is 15 residues long. CDR3 nucleotides: TGTGCCAGCAGTTTATACGGCGGGGGCCCCTACGAGCAGTACTTC. Its protein is CASSLYGGGPYEQYF.

The genes are TRBV14 and TRBJ2-1, with 9 bases identical to TRBD1. V was clipped by 5 bases and J by 8 bases; unmatched bases: 7. The CDR3 loop spans 14 amino acids. Germline V gene lookup returns CDR1 SGHDN and CDR2 FVKESK. The CDR3 loop is CASSTRQGVYEQFF. The CDR3 DNA follows: TGTGCCAGCAGCACCCGACAGGGGGTATATGAGCAGTTCTTC.

Ten or more counts support this clonotype. This chain uses TRBV12-3 or TRBV12-4 with TRBJ2-7; 7 bases match TRBD2. This CDR3 region has 13 residues. The V and J ends lost 7 bases and 2 bases, in that order; junction bases with no gene match: 5. In nucleotides, the CDR3 is TGTGCCAGCAAGCAGGGAGGGACCTACGAGCAGTACTTC. Encoded protein: CASKQGGTYEQYF.

The table lists this clonotype with many counts. The chain uses TRBV7-8 and TRBJ2-1, with D hard to call. The CDR3 contains 15 residues. V gave up 2 bases and J gave up 10 bases, with 18 bases separating them. Per germline, CDR1 SGHVS and CDR2 FQNEAQ. The DNA for the CDR3 is TGTGCCAGCAGCTTATTGCCCCTCTCCCAGCGAGAGCAGTTCTTC. This codes for CASSLLPLSQREQFF.

This clonotype was counted ten times or more. The chain couples TRBV6-1 to TRBJ2-6; D ambiguous. The CDR3 is 14 residues long. Germline CDR1 and CDR2: MNHNS and SASEGT. Trimming removed 6 bases from V and 0 bases from J, with 6 bases in between. Here the CDR3 DNA reads TGTGCCAGCAGGGATAGCTCTGGGGCCAACGTCCTGACTTTC. It specifies CASRDSSGANVLTF.

V gene TRBV28 combines with J gene TRBJ1-1, with D possibly matching TRBD1 (6 bases). Germline values: CDR1 MDHEN, CDR2 SYDVKM. The CDR3 runs 15 residues. V was clipped by 3 bases and J by 2 bases, with 13 bases between them. The CDR3 nucleotides are TGTGCCAGCAGTTTGTACAGGGCAGTAAACACTGAAGCTTTCTTT. Translation gives CASSLYRAVNTEAFF.

This clonotype was recorded a few times. The chain links TRBV6-1 to TRBJ1-6; 8 nucleotides align to TRBD1. V lost 6 bases to trimming and J lost 3 bases; unmatched junction nucleotides: 4. The V gene's germline CDR1 is MNHNS and CDR2 SASEGT. The CDR3 spans 15 residues. CDR3 in amino acids: CASRAGTGYNSPLHF. The CDR3 nucleotides read TGTGCCAGCAGAGCCGGGACAGGCTATAATTCACCCCTCCACTTT.

This clonotype came up many times. The chain combines TRBV10-3 with TRBJ1-3; D uncertain. Germline V gene data show CDR1 as ENHRY and CDR2 as SYGVKD. The length of the CDR3 is 13 residues. The germline V and J ends were trimmed by 3 bases and 0 bases, with 3 bases remaining between them. The CDR3 protein is CAISDSSGNTIYF. The CDR3 DNA reads TGTGCCATCAGTGACAGCTCTGGAAACACCATATATTTT.

This clonotype appeared a few times. The chain uses TRBV28 and TRBJ1-4, with D possibly matching TRBD1 (5 bases). This CDR3 contains 15 residues. Trimming took off 6 bases at V and 3 bases at J, with 14 bases between the two ends. Germline V CDR1 and CDR2: MDHEN, SYDVKM. The chain's CDR3 is CASSHRTGANEKLFF. DNA for the CDR3: TGTGCCAGCAGCCATCGGACGGGGGCTAATGAAAAACTGTTTTTT. Full variable domain (missing parts from reference TRBV28 and TRBJ1-4): DVKVTQSSRYLVKRTGEKVFLECVQDMDHENMFWYRQDPGLGLRLIYFSYDVKMKEKGDIPEGYSVSREKKERFSLILESASTNQTSMYLCASSHRTGANEKLFFGSGTQLSVL.

The chain recombines TRBV28 with TRBJ2-5; D gene uncertain. Between the trimmed V and J ends, which lost 6 bases and 3 bases, there was a span of 14 bases. The CDR3 is made up of 14 amino acids. CDR1 MDHEN and CDR2 SYDVKM come from the germline V gene. CDR3 bases: TGTGCCAGCAGCCCACTTGTTAGCAAAGAGACCCAGTACTTC. Translation gives CASSPLVSKETQYF.

In this sample, this clonotype turned up a few times. This chain links TRBV25-1 with TRBJ2-3, with a possible D match to TRBD1 (6 bases). CDR3 length: 16 residues. The V end was cut by 6 bases, the J end by 0 bases, with 16 bases between. CDR1 and CDR2 from the germline V gene are MGHDK and SYGVNS. CDR3: CASSRQATLSTDTQYF. CDR3 sequence (DNA): TGTGCCAGCAGCCGACAGGCTACCCTTAGCACAGATACGCAGTATTTT.

The gene calls are TRBV6-2 or TRBV6-3 and TRBJ2-1; a weak D match, TRBD2 (6 bases). V lost 5 bases and J 5 bases, leaving 19 bases between the germline ends. CDR1 and CDR2 from the germline V gene are MNHEY and SVGEGT. CDR3 length equals 16 residues. The CDR3 region has the DNA TGTGCCAGCAGTCCTTGGACTATCCTAACCCACAATGAGCAGTTCTTC. Its translation: CASSPWTILTHNEQFF.

Ten or more counts support this clonotype. This chain joins TRBV28 and TRBJ2-4; the match to TRBD1 covers 9 bases. The CDR3 loop spans 16 amino acids. V gave up 5 bases and J gave up 5 bases; unmatched junction bases: 10. Germline CDR1 MDHEN, CDR2 SYDVKM. CDR3 residues: CASSTSGTGWQNIQYF. The CDR3 DNA reads TGTGCCAGCAGTACCTCCGGGACAGGGTGGCAAAACATTCAGTACTTC.

This clonotype was observed a few times. J is TRBJ1-2 and V is TRBV9; the D gene is possibly TRBD1 (5 bases). The V gene's germline CDR1 is SGDLS and CDR2 YYNGEE. The V end lost 3 bases, the J end lost 7 bases, and 22 bases lay between the germline ends. The CDR3 extends over 16 amino acids. In DNA form, the CDR3 reads TGTGCCAGCAGCGCCGATCTGGGGGGTGGCCCTCCTGGCTACACCTTC. Protein product: CASSADLGGGPPGYTF.

J is TRBJ2-7 and V is TRBV11-2, with D possibly matching TRBD1 (6 bases). The germline V gene has CDR1 SGHAT and CDR2 FQNNGV. V gave up 5 bases and J gave up 2 bases, with 10 bases separating them. CDR3 length equals 13 residues. The DNA of the CDR3 is TGTGCCAGCAGCGTCCGGACAGCCTACGAGCAGTACTTC. This gives the protein CASSVRTAYEQYF.

This clonotype was detected only a few times. This chain links TRBV5-6 with TRBJ1-5; D possibly corresponds to TRBD1 (6 bases). The V end lost 4 bases, the J end lost 4 bases, and 9 bases lay between the germline ends. The CDR3 is 13 amino acids. The germline V gene has CDR1 SGHDT and CDR2 YYEEEE. The CDR3 sequence is CASSATGNQPQHF. CDR3 in DNA: TGTGCCAGCAGCGCCACAGGGAATCAGCCCCAGCATTTT.

The rearrangement links TRBV6-5 to TRBJ2-3; no clear D gene. CDR3 length: 15 residues. V was pared by 0 bases and J by 0 bases, with 7 bases between. CDR1 is MNHEY and CDR2 is SVGAGI in the germline V gene. CDR3 coding DNA: TGTGCCAGCAGTTACTCAGCAGTAAGCACAGATACGCAGTATTTT. It is translated as CASSYSAVSTDTQYF.

This clonotype has just a few counts. The genes are TRBV27 and TRBJ2-2; 7 bases match TRBD2. Germline V gives CDR1 MNHEY, CDR2 SMNVEV (reference sequence). The CDR3 has 15 amino acids. The J segment lost 5 bases and the V segment lost 8 bases, leaving 11 bases of the junction unmatched. CDR3 nucleotide sequence: TGTGCCAGCGCCCGGGGAGGGGCGAGAACCGGGGAGCTGTTTTTT. This encodes CASARGGARTGELFF.

The chain uses TRBV11-2 and TRBJ2-5; possible D gene TRBD2, 5 bases. The CDR3 loop spans 13 amino acids. CDR1 is SGHAT, CDR2 FQNNGV, per germline. Between the trimmed V and J ends, which lost 5 bases and 5 bases, there was a span of 12 bases. This CDR3 is CASSRTLSETQYF. The CDR3 nucleotides read TGTGCCAGCAGCCGGACTTTAAGTGAGACCCAGTACTTC.

The chain is built from TRBV15 and TRBJ2-5; D is possibly TRBD1 (6 bases). Germline CDR1 and CDR2: LNHNV and YYDKDF (reference sequence). Trimming removed 4 bases from V and 2 bases from J, with 17 bases in between. The CDR3 covers 16 residues. The CDR3 DNA follows: TGTGCCACCAGCAAAATCCTCCCCGGACAGCAAGAGACCCAGTACTTC. This translates into CATSKILPGQQETQYF. The full variable domain, rest sourced from reference TRBV15 and TRBJ2-5, is DAMVIQNPRYQVTQFGKPVTLSCSQTLNHNVMYWYQQKSSQAPKLLFHYYDKDFNNEADTPDNFQSRRPNTSFCFLDIRSPGLGDTAMYLCATSKILPGQQETQYFGPGTRLLVL.

This clonotype was detected a few times. The CDR3 sequence: CASSPGQGGSPLHF. The CDR3 DNA is TGTGCCAGCTCACCAGGGCAGGGGGGCTCACCCCTCCACTTT. V is TRBV18 and J is TRBJ1-6; TRBD1 matches 7 bases. The CDR3 length is 14 residues. The junction had 5 bases not matched to a gene; V was cut back by 2 bases and J by 10 bases. The germline V gene has CDR1 KGHSH and CDR2 LQKENI.

This clonotype was picked up a small number of times. The chain carries TRBV5-1 and TRBJ2-7; 7 bases are shared with TRBD1. Germline V gene sequence: CDR1 SGHRS, CDR2 YFSETQ. Trimming cost V 4 bases and J 5 bases; bases outside gene matches: 9. CDR3 length equals 14 residues. CDR3 sequence: CASSRGQVTDEQYF. The CDR3 bases are TGCGCCAGCAGCCGAGGACAGGTGACCGACGAGCAGTACTTC.

This sequence joins TRBV20-1 and TRBJ1-1; D gene unclear. Trimming left V 6 bases short and J 1 base short, with 15 bases between. The germline CDR1 and CDR2 sequences are DFQATT and SNEGSKA (reference sequence). CDR3 length: 14 amino acids. This CDR3 reads CSAQNRQKNTEAFF. CDR3 DNA sequence: TGCAGTGCGCAGAATAGACAAAAGAACACTGAAGCTTTCTTT.

This clonotype has a count of ten or more. CDR3 residues: CSGLTSGFNEQFF. Here the CDR3 DNA reads TGCAGCGGCCTAACTAGCGGGTTCAATGAGCAGTTCTTC. The V gene is TRBV29-1, the J gene TRBJ2-1; 9 nucleotides line up with TRBD2. The CDR3 has 13 residues. After removal of 7 bases from V and 6 bases from J, the junction contained 7 bases not matched to a gene. The germline gives CDR1 SQVTM, CDR2 ANQGSEA.

The table lists this clonotype with a few counts. The rearrangement uses TRBV18 and TRBJ2-7; D call uncertain. Germline-derived CDR1 and CDR2 are KGHSH and LQKENI. V gave up 2 bases and J gave up 3 bases, with 11 bases separating them. This CDR3 is 14 amino acids long. In DNA form, the CDR3 reads TGTGCCAGCTCACCAAAAGAAGGGTACTACGAGCAGTACTTC. Residues: CASSPKEGYYEQYF.